This T cell receptor (beta chain) was observed in a study of OX40 agonist ivuxolimab in advanced cancers. Turning to the study itself: Patients were dosed intravenously with ivuxolimab at 0.01 to 10 mg/kg every 2 weeks. Age averaged approximately 60 years (range roughly 23 to 79), and less than 85% were male. The eligibility criteria allowed prior anti-PD-1, anti-PD-L1 or anti-CTLA-4 therapy, and approximately 38% had some.

This table comes from immunoSEQ multiplex PCR, and its TCRdb copy is limited to in-frame clones, with some not included. The table includes 100,000 to 150,000 clones, 90% detected once. Baseline, cycle 4 day 1, and cycle 7 day 1 were the blood sampling points. This CDR3 spans 14 amino acids. The V gene's germline CDR1 is MDHEN and CDR2 SYDVKM. Trimming removed 5 bases at V and 8 bases at J, with 16 bases between. Comment on this clone: The same CDR3 also results from other DNA sequences found in this sample.

This clonotype originated in an adult with an advanced solid tumor such as melanoma, head and neck, liver or kidney cancer. This chain uses TRBV28 with TRBJ2-4; no clear D. Sequencing was performed on CD4+ or CD8+ T cells sorted from blood, taken in a trial of the OX40 agonist ivuxolimab. CDR3 nucleotides: TGTGCCAGCAGTCCCCACGCAAGTAAGGACATTCAGTACTTC. Translation: CASSPHASKDIQYF.